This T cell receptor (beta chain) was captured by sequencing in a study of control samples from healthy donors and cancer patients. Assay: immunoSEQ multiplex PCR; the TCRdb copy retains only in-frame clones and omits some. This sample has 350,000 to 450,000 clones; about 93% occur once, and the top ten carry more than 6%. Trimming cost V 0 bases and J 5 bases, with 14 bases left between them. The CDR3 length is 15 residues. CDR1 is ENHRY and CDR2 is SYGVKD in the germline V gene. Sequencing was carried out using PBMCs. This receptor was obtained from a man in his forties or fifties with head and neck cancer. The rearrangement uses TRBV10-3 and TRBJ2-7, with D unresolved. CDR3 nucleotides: TGTGCCATCAGTGAGTCCGGACGGACGTTTGACGAGCAGTACTTC. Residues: CAISESGRTFDEQYF.